This TCR beta chain was identified during a study of Tregs in tolerant kidney transplant recipients. For this clone: Its antigen is unidentified.

There are 13 residues in the CDR3. The germline CDR1 and CDR2 sequences are SNHLY and FYNNEI. V lost 10 bases and J 0 bases, leaving 11 bases between the germline ends. Points from the study as a whole: This study did not directly address biological reproducibility. Few patients were studied, so findings need validation in larger groups. Changing PCR primers prevented nucleotide comparison between some patients' samples.

The protocol was immunoSEQ multiplex PCR, while the TCRdb copy is restricted to in-frame clones and leaves out a portion. The sample includes about 94,000 clones, 93% seen only once; the top ten take 0.46%. Specimen: CD4+ T cells from blood, collected before the transplant. V usage is TRBV2 and J usage is TRBJ2-3; no firm D call. The source is a human donor who received a combined kidney and bone marrow transplant. CDR3 DNA sequence: TGTGCCACCCTGATCAGGAGCACAGATACGCAGTATTTT. This translates into CATLIRSTDTQYF.